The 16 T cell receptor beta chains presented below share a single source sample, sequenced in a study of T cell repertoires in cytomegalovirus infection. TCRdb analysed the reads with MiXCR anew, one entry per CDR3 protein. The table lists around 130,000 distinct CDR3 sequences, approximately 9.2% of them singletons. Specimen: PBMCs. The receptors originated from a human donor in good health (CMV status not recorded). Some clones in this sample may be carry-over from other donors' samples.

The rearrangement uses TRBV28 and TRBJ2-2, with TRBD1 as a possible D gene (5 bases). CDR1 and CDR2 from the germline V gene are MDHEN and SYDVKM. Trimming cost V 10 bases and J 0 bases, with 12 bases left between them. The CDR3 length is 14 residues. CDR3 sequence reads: CATTQGANTGELFF. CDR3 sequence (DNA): TGTGCCACCACCCAGGGCGCGAACACCGGGGAGCTGTTTTTT.

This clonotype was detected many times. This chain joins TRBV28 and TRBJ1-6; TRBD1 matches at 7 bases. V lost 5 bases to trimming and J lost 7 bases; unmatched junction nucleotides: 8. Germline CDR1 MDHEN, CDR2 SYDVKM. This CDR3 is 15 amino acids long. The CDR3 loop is CASSAPGQRNSPLHF. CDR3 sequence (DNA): TGTGCCAGCAGTGCACCGGGACAGCGAAATTCACCCCTCCACTTT.

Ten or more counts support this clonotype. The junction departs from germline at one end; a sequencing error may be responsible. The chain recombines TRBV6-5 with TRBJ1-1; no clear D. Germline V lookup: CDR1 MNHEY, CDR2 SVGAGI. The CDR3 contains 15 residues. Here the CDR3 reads CASSYSTMGNNEAFF. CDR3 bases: TGTGCCAGCAGTTACTCGACGATGGGGAACAATGAAGCTTTCTTT.

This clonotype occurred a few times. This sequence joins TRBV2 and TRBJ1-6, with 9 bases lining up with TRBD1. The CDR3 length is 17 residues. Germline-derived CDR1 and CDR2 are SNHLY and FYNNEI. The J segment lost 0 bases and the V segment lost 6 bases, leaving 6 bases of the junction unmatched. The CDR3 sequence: CASRPGTGSSYNSPLHF. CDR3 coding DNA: TGTGCCAGCAGGCCAGGGACAGGGAGCTCCTATAATTCACCCCTCCACTTT.

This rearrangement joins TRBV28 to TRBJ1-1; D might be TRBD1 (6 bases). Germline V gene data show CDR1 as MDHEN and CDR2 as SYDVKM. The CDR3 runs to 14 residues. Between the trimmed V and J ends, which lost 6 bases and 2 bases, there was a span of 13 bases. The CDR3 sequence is CASRDQGRNTEAFF. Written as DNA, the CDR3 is TGTGCCAGCAGGGATCAGGGGCGCAACACTGAAGCTTTCTTT.

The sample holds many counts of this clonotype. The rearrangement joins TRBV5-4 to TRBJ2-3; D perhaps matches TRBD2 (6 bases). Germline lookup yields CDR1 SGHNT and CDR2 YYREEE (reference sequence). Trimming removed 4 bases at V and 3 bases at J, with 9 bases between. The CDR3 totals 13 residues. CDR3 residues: CASSGTGTDTQYF. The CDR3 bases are TGTGCCAGCAGCGGGACTGGAACAGATACGCAGTATTTT.

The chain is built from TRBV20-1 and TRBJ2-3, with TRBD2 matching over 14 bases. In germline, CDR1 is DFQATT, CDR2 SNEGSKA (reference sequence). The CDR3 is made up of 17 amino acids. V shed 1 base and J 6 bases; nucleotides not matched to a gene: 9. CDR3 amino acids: CSARARLAGGLVDTQYF. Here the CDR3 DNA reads TGCAGTGCTAGAGCCCGACTAGCGGGGGGGCTTGTGGATACGCAGTATTTT.

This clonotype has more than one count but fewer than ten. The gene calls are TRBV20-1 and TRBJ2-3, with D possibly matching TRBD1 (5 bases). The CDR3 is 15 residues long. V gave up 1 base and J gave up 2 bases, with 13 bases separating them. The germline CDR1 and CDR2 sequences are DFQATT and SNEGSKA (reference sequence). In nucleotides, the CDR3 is TGCAGTGCTAGAGCCACAGGTCCCGCCACAGATACGCAGTATTTT. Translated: CSARATGPATDTQYF.

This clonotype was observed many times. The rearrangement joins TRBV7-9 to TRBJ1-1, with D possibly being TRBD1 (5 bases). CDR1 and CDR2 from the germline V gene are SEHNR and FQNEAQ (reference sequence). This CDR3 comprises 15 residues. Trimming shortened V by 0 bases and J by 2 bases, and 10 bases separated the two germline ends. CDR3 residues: CASSLAGHSNTEAFF. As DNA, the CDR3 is TGTGCCAGCAGCTTAGCAGGACACAGCAACACTGAAGCTTTCTTT.

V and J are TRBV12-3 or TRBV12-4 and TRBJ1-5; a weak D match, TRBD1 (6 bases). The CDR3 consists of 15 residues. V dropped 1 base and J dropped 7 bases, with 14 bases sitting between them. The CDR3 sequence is CASSLGAGARQPQHF. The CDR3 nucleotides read TGTGCCAGCAGTTTAGGGGCAGGGGCCAGGCAGCCCCAGCATTTT.

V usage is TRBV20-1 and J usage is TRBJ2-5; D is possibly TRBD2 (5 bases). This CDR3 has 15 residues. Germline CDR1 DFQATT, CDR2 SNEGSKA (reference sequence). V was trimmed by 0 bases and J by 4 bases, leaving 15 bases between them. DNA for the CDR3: TGCAGTGCTAGAGATTCAGAGGGAATGACAGAGACCCAGTACTTC. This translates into CSARDSEGMTETQYF.

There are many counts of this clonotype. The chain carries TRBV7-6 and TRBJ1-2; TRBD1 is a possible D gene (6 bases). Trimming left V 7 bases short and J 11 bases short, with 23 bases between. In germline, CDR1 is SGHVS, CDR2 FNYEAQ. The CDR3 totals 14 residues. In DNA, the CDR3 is TGTGCCAGCACCCCCGGGGGGGGCAACCCCAAATACACCTTC. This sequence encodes CASTPGGGNPKYTF.

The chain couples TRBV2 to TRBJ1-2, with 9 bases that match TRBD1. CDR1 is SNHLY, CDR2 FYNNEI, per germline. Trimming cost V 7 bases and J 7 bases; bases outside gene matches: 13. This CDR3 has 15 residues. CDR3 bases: TGTGCCAGCAACAAGGGGACAGGGATTTTTGCTGGCTACACCTTC. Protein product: CASNKGTGIFAGYTF.

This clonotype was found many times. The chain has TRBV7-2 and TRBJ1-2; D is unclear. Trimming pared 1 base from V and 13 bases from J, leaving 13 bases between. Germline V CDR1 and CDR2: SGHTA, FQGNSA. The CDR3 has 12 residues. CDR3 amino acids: CASSLDAPGRTF. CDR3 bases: TGTGCCAGCAGCTTAGACGCGCCCGGACGCACCTTC.

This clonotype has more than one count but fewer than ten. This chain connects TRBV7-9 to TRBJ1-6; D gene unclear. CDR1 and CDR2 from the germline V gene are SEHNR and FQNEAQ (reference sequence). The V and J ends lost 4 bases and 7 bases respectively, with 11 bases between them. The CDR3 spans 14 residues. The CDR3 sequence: CASSSTPGNSPLHF. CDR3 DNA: TGTGCCAGCAGCTCAACTCCGGGGAATTCACCCCTCCACTTT.

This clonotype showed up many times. In DNA form, the CDR3 reads TGTGCCAGCAGTCTGCCTTCGAGCAATCAGCCCCAGCATTTT. Its translation: CASSLPSSNQPQHF. The genes are TRBV25-1 and TRBJ1-5, with D hard to call. CDR1 MGHDK and CDR2 SYGVNS come from the germline V gene. The CDR3 extends over 14 amino acids. V lost 5 bases and J 1 base, leaving 9 bases between the germline ends.